The clone carrying this T cell receptor (beta chain) has a handful of counts. The antigen remains undetermined. Germline lookup yields CDR1 MNHEY and CDR2 SVGEGT. Trimming took off 7 bases at V and 3 bases at J, with 13 bases between the two ends. The CDR3 consists of 13 residues. The entry originates in a study of T-cell reconstitution after alpha-beta-depleted transplantation in children. Points from the study as a whole: Reportedly, alpha-beta T cells present about two months post-transplant originated from several hundred expanded clones of graft origin. It was surviving recipient T cells and thymic progenitors that gave some patients high TCRbeta diversity at day 60. After one year, T-cell counts and TCRbeta diversity mostly came from new T cells.

For TCRbeta, the library was prepared with unique molecular identifiers. TCRdb used MiXCR to reprocess the PCR reads, holding one entry per CDR3 protein. The table has some 350,000 distinct CDR3 sequences, roughly 17% seen once. The sample in question was PBMCs, mostly from graft donor cells, obtained 360 days after TCRalphabeta/CD19-depleted stem cell transplant. The chain recombines TRBV6-2 or TRBV6-3 with TRBJ2-7; D gene unclear. The TCR sequence derives from a male patient between 2 and 10 years old who had a stem cell transplant for acute lymphoblastic leukemia, so the T cells may come from the graft donor. CDR3 in DNA: TGTGCCAGCACTGTGGACGCTCACTACGAGCAGTACTTC. As protein: CASTVDAHYEQYF.